Listed below are T cell receptor beta chains from one sample, sequenced in a study of beta chain features in type 1 diabetes. Clones were read by immunoSEQ multiplex PCR, and TCRdb kept only the in-frame ones, dropping some. The sample records about 130,000 clones, around 8.7% being singletons. The specimen sequenced was central memory CD4+ T cells from blood. Receptors were obtained from a man aged 18-30 years in good health. CDR3s include the opening cysteine and the closing phenylalanine or tryptophan. Fields, in order: CDR3 protein, CDR3 DNA, V gene, D gene, clone size, J gene, CDR3 length. D genes are given only for firm matches. Clone size is given for some rows only: seen once, a few or many times, or a class if the clone is expanded.

CASTGQANTEAFF TGTGCCAGCACGGGACAGGCGAACACTGAAGCTTTCTTT TRBV5-4 TRBD1 . TRBJ1-1 13
CATTGAANTGELFF TGCGCCACCACAGGGGCCGCGAACACCGGGGAGCTGTTTTTT TRBV5-1 TRBD1 few TRBJ2-2 14
CASREQGARIGQPQHF TGTGCCAGCAGAGAACAGGGGGCGCGGATTGGGCAGCCCCAGCATTTT TRBV6-1 TRBD1 few TRBJ1-5 16
CASRQGAGYGYTF TGTGCCAGCAGACAGGGGGCAGGCTATGGCTACACCTTC TRBV28 TRBD1 . TRBJ1-2 13
CASSYGTGSETQYF TGTGCCAGCAGTTATGGGACAGGGTCGGAGACCCAGTACTTC TRBV6-5 TRBD1 few TRBJ2-5 14
CASSEQGANVLTF TGTGCCAGCAGTGAACAGGGGGCCAACGTCCTGACTTTC TRBV6-1 . . TRBJ2-6 13
CASSVGGQGETQYF TGTGCCAGCAGCGTAGGAGGACAGGGGGAGACCCAGTACTTC TRBV9 TRBD1 few TRBJ2-5 14
CASSPGLPIPQYF TGTGCCAGCAGCCCGGGACTTCCGATCCCCCAGTACTTC TRBV14 . few TRBJ2-5 13
CASGKGLNSNQPQHF TGTGCCAGCGGTAAGGGGCTCAATAGCAATCAGCCCCAGCATTTT TRBV27 . few TRBJ1-5 15
CASSLWGGSYNSPLHF TGTGCCAGCAGCTTGTGGGGCGGCTCCTATAATTCACCCCTCCACTTT TRBV5-8 . . TRBJ1-6 16
CASREEQGGGYTF TGCGCCAGCAGAGAAGAACAGGGCGGTGGCTACACCTTC TRBV10-2 . . TRBJ1-2 13
CASSSTLSDTQYF TGTGCCAGCAGTTCCACTCTTTCAGATACGCAGTATTTT TRBV27 . many TRBJ2-3 13
CASSLATRKGETQYF TGCGCCAGCAGCTTGGCCACCAGGAAAGGAGAGACCCAGTACTTC TRBV5-1 . . TRBJ2-5 15
CATSSPGQGKNEQFF TGTGCCACCAGCTCACCGGGACAGGGTAAGAATGAGCAGTTCTTC TRBV15 TRBD1 few TRBJ2-1 15
CASSLDWASTDTQYF TGTGCCAGCAGCTTAGATTGGGCGAGCACAGATACGCAGTATTTT TRBV7-2 . . TRBJ2-3 15
CASSLLRAGSYEQYF TGTGCCAGCAGCTTACTTAGGGCGGGCTCCTACGAGCAGTACTTC TRBV7-2 . . TRBJ2-7 15
CASSFGGGWMDEQYF TGTGCCAGCAGTTTCGGCGGAGGTTGGATGGACGAGCAGTACTTC TRBV6-6 . few TRBJ2-7 15
CASSYSGATNEKLFF TGTGCCAGCAGTTATTCAGGGGCAACTAATGAAAAACTGTTTTTT TRBV6-5 . many TRBJ1-4 15
CASSQNTGELFF TGTGCCAGCAGCCAAAACACCGGGGAGCTGTTTTTT TRBV28 . . TRBJ2-2 12
CASSKRTGRDTEAFF TGCGCCAGCAGCAAAAGGACAGGGAGGGACACTGAAGCTTTCTTT TRBV4-3 TRBD1 . TRBJ1-1 15
CASSFEGSGYTF TGTGCCAGCAGCTTCGAGGGATCCGGCTACACCTTC TRBV5-4 . few TRBJ1-2 12
CASSQQGYTGELFF TGTGCCAGCAGCCAACAGGGATACACCGGGGAGCTGTTTTTT TRBV7-8 . few TRBJ2-2 14
CASSLTGYSSYEQYF TGTGCCAGCAGCCTGACAGGGTATAGCTCCTACGAGCAGTACTTC TRBV6-5 TRBD1 many TRBJ2-7 15
CAISERLGTDTQYF TGTGCCATCAGTGAGAGGCTAGGCACAGATACGCAGTATTTT TRBV10-3 . . TRBJ2-3 14
CASSREKSGSYEQYF TGTGCCAGTAGCAGAGAAAAGAGCGGTTCCTACGAGCAGTACTTC TRBV19 . few TRBJ2-7 15
CASSQVAGGRTDTQYF TGCGCCAGCAGCCAAGTAGCGGGGGGGCGAACAGATACGCAGTATTTT TRBV4-3 TRBD2 many TRBJ2-3 16
CASSLPTSGGNTQYF TGCGCCAGCAGCCTACCGACTAGCGGGGGGAATACGCAGTATTTT TRBV5-1 TRBD2 . TRBJ2-3 15
CASSPAMGPYEQYF TGTGCCAGCTCCCCGGCGATGGGGCCCTACGAGCAGTACTTC TRBV18 . few TRBJ2-7 14
CASSFRQGAINEQFF TGTGCCAGCAGCTTTCGACAGGGGGCTATCAATGAGCAGTTCTTC TRBV7-3 TRBD1 . TRBJ2-1 15
CASSSGQGNTGELFF TGCGCCAGCAGCTCAGGACAGGGCAACACCGGGGAGCTGTTTTTT TRBV5-1 TRBD1 . TRBJ2-2 15
CASSPRSEQETQYF TGTGCCAGCTCACCACGCTCAGAACAAGAGACCCAGTACTTC TRBV18 . . TRBJ2-5 14
CASSVGQGYAGELFF TGCGCCAGCAGCGTGGGACAGGGGTACGCCGGGGAGCTGTTTTTT TRBV5-1 TRBD1 . TRBJ2-2 15
CASSVTDTLQYF TGTGCCAGCAGTGTTACGGACACTTTACAGTACTTC TRBV25-1 . . TRBJ2-7 12
CASSLGADQPQHF TGTGCCAGTAGTCTGGGGGCTGATCAGCCCCAGCATTTT TRBV19 . few TRBJ1-5 13
CATSPGHGATEAFF TGTGCCACTTCGCCGGGACACGGTGCCACTGAAGCTTTCTTT TRBV6-6 . few TRBJ1-1 14
CASSGGAGTTDTQYF TGTGCCAGCAGCGGTGGGGCGGGGACTACAGATACGCAGTATTTT TRBV7-2 . . TRBJ2-3 15
CASSPVTSGRETQYF TGTGCCAGCAGCCCCGTGACTAGCGGTCGAGAGACCCAGTACTTC TRBV7-2 TRBD2 once TRBJ2-5 15